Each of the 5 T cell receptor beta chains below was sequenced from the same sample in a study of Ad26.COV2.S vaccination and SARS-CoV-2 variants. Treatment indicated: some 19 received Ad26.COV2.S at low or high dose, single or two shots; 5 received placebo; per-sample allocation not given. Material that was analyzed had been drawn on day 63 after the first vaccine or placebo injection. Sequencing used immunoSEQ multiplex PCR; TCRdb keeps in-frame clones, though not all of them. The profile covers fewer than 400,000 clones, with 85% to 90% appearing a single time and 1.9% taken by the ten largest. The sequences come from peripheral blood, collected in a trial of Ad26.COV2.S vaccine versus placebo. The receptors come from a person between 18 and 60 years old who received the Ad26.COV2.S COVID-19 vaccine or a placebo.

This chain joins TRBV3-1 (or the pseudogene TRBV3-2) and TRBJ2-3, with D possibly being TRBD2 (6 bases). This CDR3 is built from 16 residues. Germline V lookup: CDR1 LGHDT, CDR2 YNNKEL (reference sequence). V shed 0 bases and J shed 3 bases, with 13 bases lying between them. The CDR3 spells CASSQDMGGTTDTQYF. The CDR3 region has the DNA TGTGCCAGCAGCCAAGATATGGGGGGAACGACAGATACGCAGTATTTT.

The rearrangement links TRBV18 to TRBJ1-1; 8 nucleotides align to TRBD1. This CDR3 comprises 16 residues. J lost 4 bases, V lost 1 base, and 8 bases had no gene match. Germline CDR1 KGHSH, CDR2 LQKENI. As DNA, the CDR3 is TGTGCCAGCTCACCACTTACCGGGACAGGCAGCACTGAAGCTTTCTTT. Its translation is CASSPLTGTGSTEAFF.

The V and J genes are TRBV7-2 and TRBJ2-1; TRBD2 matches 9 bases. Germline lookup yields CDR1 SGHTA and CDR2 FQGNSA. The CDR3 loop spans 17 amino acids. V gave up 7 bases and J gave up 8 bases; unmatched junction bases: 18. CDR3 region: CASNNVRGGRPPDEQFF. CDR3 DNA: TGTGCCAGCAATAACGTGCGGGGGGGCCGTCCACCCGATGAGCAGTTCTTC.

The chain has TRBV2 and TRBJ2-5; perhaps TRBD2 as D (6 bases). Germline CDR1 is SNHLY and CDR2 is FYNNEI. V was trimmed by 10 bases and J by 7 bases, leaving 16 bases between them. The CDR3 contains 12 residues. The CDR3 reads CATMAGYGTQYF. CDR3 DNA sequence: TGTGCCACCATGGCGGGGTATGGGACCCAGTACTTC.

The CDR3 sequence: CASSPGTRGKKWFF. DNA of the CDR3: TGTGCCAGCAGCCCCGGGACTAGGGGTAAAAAGTGGTTCTTC. The chain is built from TRBV6-2 or TRBV6-3 and TRBJ2-1; 8 bases align to TRBD2. The V gene end was trimmed by 6 bases and the J gene end by 15 bases; junction bases not matched to a gene: 16. CDR3 length: 14 residues. Germline V gene sequence: CDR1 MNHEY, CDR2 SVGEGT.